This T cell receptor beta chain originates from a study of breast tumors, draining lymph nodes, adjacent tissues. Study-wide findings and caveats: Most tumor T cells seemingly derive from lymph node, then expand in tumor. Tumor T cell lymph node origin was a supported hypothesis, not proven.

From germline, CDR1 is DFQATT and CDR2 SNEGSKA (reference sequence). The CDR3 is 14 residues long. A note on this clonotype: The target antigen is unknown. The junction shows a germline mismatch at one end, possibly a read error.

A single record per CDR3 protein comes from TCRdb applying MiXCR to the multiplex PCR reads. Seen here are approximately 180,000 distinct CDR3 sequences, about 34% observed once, and the top ten hold about 3.8%. Samples came from axillary lymph nodes draining the breast cancer. This chain connects TRBV20-1 to TRBJ1-1; D gene ambiguous. The TCR originated in a female donor with breast cancer. Some clones in this sample may be carry-over from other donors' samples. Sequenced input: axillary lymph node tissue. CDR3 nucleotides: TGCAGTGCTAGAGCCCCCCGGGTGAATACTGAAGCTTTCTTT. Its protein is CSARAPRVNTEAFF.